This T cell receptor beta chain was obtained from a study of CD8 T cells in Susac syndrome. Reverse transcription of 0.5 to 1 ug RNA was carried out with random hexamers. The authors amplified TCR beta CDR3 across 54 Vbeta and 13 Jbeta using immunoSEQ multiplex PCR. TCRdb fed the immunoSEQ multiplex PCR reads into MiXCR, producing one record per CDR3 protein. This sample carries 200,000 to 300,000 distinct CDR3 sequences, just over 90% of them seen once, and the ten largest clones take 0.065% to 0.08%. TCR beta sequencing covered blood CD8+ and CD4+ T cells. The multiple sclerosis controls were treatment-naive patients, and their relapsing-remitting disease was stable or active. FACS was used to enrich TEMRA cells, whereas the CD8+ and CD4+ T cells were obtained by negative isolation. Germline CDR1 is SEHNR and CDR2 is FQNEAQ (reference sequence). This CDR3 spans 13 amino acids. V lost 5 bases to trimming and J lost 11 bases, with 18 bases between them.

The rearrangement uses TRBV7-9 and TRBJ1-1; weak D call: TRBD1 (5 bases). Sequenced sample: CD4+ T cells from PBMCs. The TCR comes from a human donor with multiple sclerosis. For the CDR3, the DNA is TGTGCCAGCAGCCCCCGCAGGGCAGGGATCGCTTTCTTT. It yields the protein CASSPRRAGIAFF.